What follows describes a single T cell receptor (beta chain). No antigen is known for it. This specimen belongs to a study of T cells after yellow fever vaccination. In germline, CDR1 is MNHEY, CDR2 SMNVEV (reference sequence). V was clipped by 1 base and J by 2 bases, with 12 bases between them. This CDR3 contains 15 residues. 5'RACE template switching generated TCR cDNA, adding a universal primer site and UMIs. TCRdb analysed the 5' RACE reads with MiXCR anew, one entry per CDR3 protein. The sample carries 350,000 to 550,000 distinct CDR3 sequences, 15% to 20% recorded once. Notes on the study in general: Shared CD4/CD8 clonotypes were a small share, likely from convergent recombination. It was a weaker secondary response, yet one that peaked faster, at day 5 versus 15.

The source material was PBMCs, sampled before the yellow fever booster vaccination. The TCR was taken from a man in his late teens or twenties who received the YFV17D yellow fever vaccine. V and J are TRBV27 and TRBJ2-7, with D possibly being TRBD2 (5 bases). This CDR3 reads CASSLFAGNPYEQYF. CDR3 in DNA: TGTGCCAGCAGTTTATTCGCCGGGAACCCCTACGAGCAGTACTTC.